A single sample is the source of the 32 T cell receptor beta chains below, sequenced in a study of lymphopenia after photon versus proton radiotherapy. Assay used: immunoSEQ multiplex PCR; TCRdb lists only in-frame clones, some missing. Among over 35,000 clones listed, about 86% were seen once. This specimen consisted of peripheral blood, obtained from a patient treated with proton-based radiotherapy. Receptors originate from a woman between 65 and 79 years old with pancreatic cancer. Some clones in this sample may be carry-over from other donors' samples.

This chain connects TRBV5-8 to TRBJ2-7, with 7 bases matching TRBD1. Germline V CDR1 and CDR2: SGHTS, YDEGEE. The CDR3 totals 15 residues. Trimming removed 0 bases from V and 4 bases from J; junction bases left unmatched: 7. The CDR3, as DNA: TGTGCCAGCAGCTTGGGGGGACAGCCCTATTACGAGCAGTACTTC. Its translation: CASSLGGQPYYEQYF.

This clone was detected only a few times. This chain links TRBV7-8 with TRBJ2-1; the match to TRBD2 covers 10 bases. The J segment lost 9 bases and the V segment lost 3 bases, leaving 5 bases of the junction unmatched. The CDR3 is 14 amino acids. CDR1 and CDR2 from the germline V gene are SGHVS and FQNEAQ. CDR3 DNA sequence: TGTGCCAGCAGCTTCCTAGCGGGAGCCCCTGAGCAGTTCTTC. Translating it yields CASSFLAGAPEQFF.

The chain is built from TRBV11-2 and TRBJ2-7; the D gene is possibly TRBD2 (5 bases). Trimming left V 1 base short and J 5 bases short, with 12 bases between. This CDR3 contains 14 residues. The germline V gene has CDR1 SGHAT and CDR2 FQNNGV. DNA for the CDR3: TGTGCCAGCAGCTTAGGGTGGGAGCGCGACGAGCAGTACTTC. Protein: CASSLGWERDEQYF.

The CDR3 nucleotides read TGTGCCTGGAGTAGGGCTCTAGAAGCTTTCTTT. Amino acid sequence: CAWSRALEAFF. This rearrangement joins TRBV30 to TRBJ1-1; D is unclear. Per the germline V gene, CDR1 is GTSNPN and CDR2 is SVGIG (reference sequence). The ends were cut back, 2 bases at V and 8 bases at J, with 9 bases in the middle. The CDR3 runs 11 residues. The full variable domain, in which reference TRBV30 and TRBJ1-1 provide the parts outside the CDR3, is SQTIHQWPATLVQPVGSPLSLECTVEGTSNPNLYWYRQAAGRGLQLLFYSVGIGQISSEVPQNLSASRPQDRQFILSSKKLLLSDSGFYLCAWSRALEAFFGQGTRLTVV.

The rearrangement links TRBV7-8 to TRBJ1-1; D unresolved. V lost 8 bases and J lost 1, with 14 bases in between. This CDR3 region has 14 residues. Germline V CDR1 and CDR2: SGHVS, FQNEAQ. CDR3 loop: CASRPDGENTEAFF. For the CDR3, the DNA is TGTGCCAGCCGTCCGGACGGTGAGAACACTGAAGCTTTCTTT.

This clone was recorded a few times. DNA of the CDR3: TGTGCCAGCAGTGACTCGACTCGGGGCAGGGGGCTTGGCTACACCTTC. Its translation: CASSDSTRGRGLGYTF. The V gene is TRBV6-4, the J gene TRBJ1-2, with 8 bases lining up with TRBD1. This CDR3 spans 16 amino acids. Per the germline V gene, CDR1 is MRHNA and CDR2 is SNTAGT. The V and J ends lost 0 bases and 7 bases, in that order; junction bases with no gene match: 10.

The CDR3 sequence: CASSPAGAGWTGELFF. CDR3 bases: TGTGCCAGCTCACCCGCCGGGGCGGGATGGACCGGGGAGCTGTTTTTT. This chain uses TRBV18 with TRBJ2-2; D is perhaps TRBD2 (6 bases). The CDR3 runs to 16 residues. V was shortened by 3 bases and J by 5 bases, with 16 bases between the two germline ends. Per the germline V gene, CDR1 is KGHSH and CDR2 is LQKENI.

The V call is TRBV21-1, the J call TRBJ1-1. TRBV21-1 is assigned pseudogene status. This CDR3 contains 14 residues. CDR3 residues: CASRGGCFSSEAFF. DNA of the CDR3: TGTGCCAGCCGCGGGGGTTGTTTTAGTTCTGAAGCTTTCTTT.

The chain employs TRBV28 and TRBJ1-1, with D tentatively TRBD1 (5 bases). This CDR3 comprises 14 residues. Trimming took 5 bases from V and 3 from J, leaving 13 bases between them. CDR1 and CDR2 (germline): MDHEN, SYDVKM. Here the CDR3 DNA reads TGTGCCAGCAGTACTAGGGGATTGTACACTGAAGCTTTCTTT. It encodes CASSTRGLYTEAFF.

The V gene is TRBV2, the J gene TRBJ1-2, with no clear D. Germline assignment: CDR1 SNHLY and CDR2 FYNNEI. Trimming removed 0 bases from V and 3 bases from J, with 5 bases in between. This CDR3 has 13 amino acids. The CDR3 bases are TGTGCCAGCAGTGAAGCGCTGGACTATGGCTACACCTTC. Translating gives CASSEALDYGYTF.

This chain links TRBV6-6 with TRBJ2-1, with TRBD2 as a possible D gene (5 bases). The germline CDR1 and CDR2 sequences are MNHNY and SVGAGI (reference sequence). This CDR3 is 16 amino acids long. Trimming left V 7 bases short and J 0 bases short, with 16 bases between. Here the CDR3 DNA reads TGTGCCAGCATCGATGGGAGACTCGACTCCTACAATGAGCAGTTCTTC. The encoded protein is CASIDGRLDSYNEQFF.

The chain combines TRBV7-6 with TRBJ1-1, with a weak D call TRBD1 (6 bases). The CDR3 runs to 14 residues. The V end was cut by 4 bases, the J end by 1 base, with 10 bases between. Germline V gene data show CDR1 as SGHVS and CDR2 as FNYEAQ. The CDR3 reads CASSSAGANTEAFF. CDR3 nucleotides: TGTGCCAGCAGCTCGGCAGGGGCGAACACTGAAGCTTTCTTT.

V usage is TRBV29-1 and J usage is TRBJ1-1; a weak D match, TRBD1 (5 bases). The germline V gene has CDR1 SQVTM and CDR2 ANQGSEA. V gave up 4 bases and J gave up 5 bases, with 14 bases separating them. CDR3 length equals 13 residues. The chain's CDR3 is CSVARGRVTEAFF. The CDR3 nucleotides read TGCAGCGTTGCTAGGGGTAGAGTTACTGAAGCTTTCTTT.

The V and J genes are TRBV7-2 and TRBJ2-2; a weak D match, TRBD2 (7 bases). CDR3 length: 16 amino acids. V gave up 5 bases and J gave up 4 bases, with 17 bases separating them. The germline gives CDR1 SGHTA, CDR2 FQGNSA. CDR3 coding DNA: TGTGCCAGCAGCCGGAGGGGGGGACAAGGCACCGGGGAGCTGTTTTTT. It translates to CASSRRGGQGTGELFF.

In DNA form, the CDR3 reads TGTGCCAGCAGCCTACAGTATCGGGGTCCCTCTGGAAACACCATATATTTT. Amino acids: CASSLQYRGPSGNTIYF. The V and J genes are TRBV9 and TRBJ1-3; D is uncertain. The CDR3 runs 17 residues. CDR1 is SGDLS and CDR2 is YYNGEE in the germline V gene. The V and J ends lost 4 bases and 0 bases respectively, with 17 bases between them.

The chain employs TRBV30 and TRBJ2-1; 10 bases are a match to TRBD2. V lost 4 bases to trimming and J lost 4 bases; unmatched junction nucleotides: 4. CDR1 is GTSNPN, CDR2 SVGIG, per germline (reference sequence). CDR3 length: 14 amino acids. The CDR3 here is CAWTGLAVYNEQFF. The CDR3 DNA follows: TGTGCCTGGACCGGACTAGCGGTTTACAATGAGCAGTTCTTC.

The V gene is TRBV29-1, the J gene TRBJ1-1; D is undetermined. V was pared by 1 base and J by 5 bases, with 11 bases between. The CDR3 loop spans 13 amino acids. CDR1 and CDR2 from the germline V gene are SQVTM and ANQGSEA. The CDR3, as DNA: TGCAGCGTTGAAGGTGCAGGTAGGACTGAAGCTTTCTTT. Amino acid sequence: CSVEGAGRTEAFF. The full variable domain, with the rest looked up from reference TRBV29-1 and TRBJ1-1, is SAVISQKPSRDICQRGTSLTIQCQVDSQVTMMFWYRQQPGQSLTLIATANQGSEATYESGFVIDKFPISRPNLTFSTLTVSNMSPEDSSIYLCSVEGAGRTEAFFGQGTRLTVV.

V is TRBV27 and J is TRBJ2-1; 13 bases are a match to TRBD2. V lost 5 bases and J lost 3; bases outside the gene matches: 1. The germline V gene has CDR1 MNHEY and CDR2 SMNVEV (reference sequence). This CDR3 is built from 15 residues. For the CDR3, the DNA is TGTGCCAGCAGTCGGACTAGCGGGAGCTACAATGAGCAGTTCTTC. Protein: CASSRTSGSYNEQFF.

The V gene is TRBV7-9, the J gene TRBJ2-1; no reliable D call. This CDR3 region has 14 residues. Germline CDR1 and CDR2: SEHNR and FQNEAQ (reference sequence). Deletions cut 0 bases from V and 5 bases from J, with 8 bases between. CDR3 region: CASSLALVHNEQFF. As DNA, the CDR3 is TGTGCCAGCAGCTTAGCCCTGGTCCACAATGAGCAGTTCTTC.

The chain combines TRBV2 with TRBJ1-2, with 8 nucleotides matching TRBD1. V shed 1 base, J shed 6 bases, and the junction held 1 base outside the gene matches. Germline V lookup: CDR1 SNHLY, CDR2 FYNNEI. This CDR3 has 13 residues. The CDR3 loop reads CASSEGTGNGYTF. DNA of the CDR3: TGTGCCAGCAGTGAAGGGACAGGGAATGGCTACACCTTC.

The CDR3: CASSLGRYRADTQYF. The DNA of the CDR3 is TGTGCCAGTAGTCTGGGACGTTACCGGGCAGATACGCAGTATTTT. The chain is built from TRBV19 and TRBJ2-3; D assignment may be TRBD1 or TRBD2 (5 bases each). CDR1 is LNHDA, CDR2 SQIVND, per germline (reference sequence). There are 15 residues in the CDR3. Trimming cost V 5 bases and J 4 bases, with 16 bases left between them. The full variable domain, its missing parts supplied by reference TRBV19 and TRBJ2-3, is DGGITQSPKYLFRKEGQNVTLSCEQNLNHDAMYWYRQDPGQGLRLIYYSQIVNDFQKGDIAEGYSVSREKKESFPLTVTSAQKNPTAFYLCASSLGRYRADTQYFGPGTRLTVL.

The sample holds one count of this clone. This sequence joins TRBV7-2 and TRBJ2-1; D unresolved. The germline V gene encodes CDR1 SGHTA and CDR2 FQGNSA. The V end lost 5 bases, the J end lost 8 bases, and 13 bases lay between the germline ends. The CDR3 loop spans 13 amino acids. The CDR3 sequence is CASSARHSYEQFF. The DNA for the CDR3 is TGTGCCAGCAGCGCGCGGCATAGCTATGAGCAGTTCTTC.

The rearrangement uses TRBV9 and TRBJ2-1; 9 bases agree with TRBD2. The CDR3 is 17 residues long. The V and J ends lost 0 bases and 5 bases, in that order; junction bases with no gene match: 9. CDR1 and CDR2 from the germline V gene are SGDLS and YYNGEE. CDR3 sequence: CASSVASRASGNNEQFF. The CDR3 bases are TGTGCCAGCAGCGTAGCGTCGAGGGCTAGCGGGAACAATGAGCAGTTCTTC.

The chain carries TRBV28 and TRBJ2-7; the D is unclear. Germline CDR1 reads MDHEN; CDR2 reads SYDVKM. CDR3 length: 15 amino acids. V lost 7 bases to trimming and J lost 2 bases, with 18 bases between them. The CDR3 is CASTPLGPLAYEQYF. The CDR3 region has the DNA TGTGCCAGCACCCCCCTGGGTCCCTTGGCCTACGAGCAGTACTTC.

The chain employs TRBV25-1 and TRBJ1-2, with D possibly matching TRBD1 (6 bases). The CDR3 has 13 residues. The germline CDR1 and CDR2 sequences are MGHDK and SYGVNS. Trimming stripped 5 bases from V and 2 bases from J, with 9 bases between. CDR3 sequence: CASSITGNYGYTF. CDR3 in DNA: TGTGCCAGCAGTATAACAGGGAACTATGGCTACACCTTC.

This clone turned up a few times. This chain links TRBV2 with TRBJ1-5; 7 bases match TRBD1. V dropped 5 bases and J dropped 2; count of bases not matched to a gene: 9. Germline values: CDR1 SNHLY, CDR2 FYNNEI. The CDR3 is made up of 16 amino acids. As DNA, the CDR3 is TGTGCCAGCAGTCATTGGACAGGAGGGGGCAATCAGCCCCAGCATTTT. Amino acids: CASSHWTGGGNQPQHF.

The rearrangement joins TRBV19 to TRBJ2-1; TRBD2 agrees at 8 bases. V lost 6 bases and J lost 0; bases outside the gene matches: 4. There are 15 residues in the CDR3. The germline V gene has CDR1 LNHDA and CDR2 SQIVND (reference sequence). CDR3 sequence reads: CASSNRGGSYNEQFF. The CDR3, as DNA: TGTGCCAGTAGCAACCGGGGGGGCTCCTACAATGAGCAGTTCTTC. The entire variable domain, with the rest obtained from reference TRBV19 and TRBJ2-1, is as follows: DGGITQSPKYLFRKEGQNVTLSCEQNLNHDAMYWYRQDPGQGLRLIYYSQIVNDFQKGDIAEGYSVSREKKESFPLTVTSAQKNPTAFYLCASSNRGGSYNEQFFGPGTRLTVL.

The V gene is TRBV27, the J gene TRBJ1-1; a possible D gene is TRBD1 (6 bases). Germline assignment: CDR1 MNHEY and CDR2 SMNVEV (reference sequence). The CDR3 covers 15 residues. Trimming cost V 4 bases and J 5 bases, with 17 bases left between them. DNA of the CDR3: TGTGCCAGCAGTTCGCGAGGGGGAAGGAATACTGAAGCTTTCTTT. Its translation: CASSSRGGRNTEAFF.

In its sample, this clone was seen a few times. This chain joins TRBV7-2 and TRBJ2-7; the D gene is possibly TRBD2 (6 bases). There are 16 residues in the CDR3. From germline, CDR1 is SGHTA and CDR2 FQGNSA. The V end lost 4 bases, the J end lost 4 bases, and 20 bases lay between the germline ends. Here the CDR3 DNA reads TGTGCCAGCAGCTCTTTCTGGGGGGTGGGATTATACGAGCAGTACTTC. As protein: CASSSFWGVGLYEQYF.

The rearrangement joins TRBV25-1 to TRBJ2-7; possibly TRBD1 for D (5 bases). The CDR3 extends over 13 amino acids. Trimming took 6 bases from V and 6 from J, leaving 15 bases between them. Germline V CDR1 and CDR2: MGHDK, SYGVNS. In DNA form, the CDR3 reads TGTGCCAGCAGAGGGGTTGTAGGGTCCGAGCAGTACTTC. Protein product: CASRGVVGSEQYF.

The chain combines TRBV5-1 with TRBJ2-7; D gene uncertain. The CDR3 runs to 14 residues. CDR1 is SGHRS, CDR2 YFSETQ, per germline. V was trimmed by 4 bases and J by 0 bases, leaving 11 bases between them. The CDR3 DNA reads as TGCGCCAGCAGCAATGACGGAGCCTCCTACGAGCAGTACTTC. It codes for CASSNDGASYEQYF. The entire variable domain, with the rest obtained from reference TRBV5-1 and TRBJ2-7, is as follows: KAGVTQTPRYLIKTRGQQVTLSCSPISGHRSVSWYQQTPGQGLQFLFEYFSETQRNKGNFPGRFSGRQFSNSRSEMNVSTLELGDSALYLCASSNDGASYEQYFGPGTRLTVT.

This clone has just a few counts. The chain carries TRBV29-1 and TRBJ1-4; D is uncertain. This CDR3 region has 12 residues. Deletions cut 4 bases from V and 7 bases from J, with 10 bases between. CDR1 and CDR2 (germline): SQVTM, ANQGSEA. Written as DNA, the CDR3 is TGCAGCGTTGCCGGGGTTACTGAAAAACTGTTTTTT. Its protein is CSVAGVTEKLFF.